This is a list of T cell receptor beta chains from one sample in a study of CD8+CD57+ T cells in acquired aplastic anemia. One entry per CDR3 protein results from TCRdb running MiXCR on the reads. In the table there are roughly 250,000 distinct CDR3 sequences, less than 85% of which are singletons. Sequencing was done on a sample of sorted CD4+, CD8+, or CD8+CD57+ T cells (not recorded which) from PBMCs. The receptor set was obtained from a human donor with aplastic anemia. Each CDR3 is given with its conserved first and last residue. A D gene is named only where the DNA matches it firmly. Where a row states a size, it is once, few, many or the class of an expanded clone; other rows omit it.

clone size	V gene	D gene	J gene	CDR3 protein	CDR3 DNA
-	TRBV7-2	-	TRBJ2-1	CASSPDGVAHPGSQFF	TGTGCCAGCAGCCCCGACGGGGTAGCCCATCCGGGGAGCCAGTTCTTC
-	TRBV7-9	-	TRBJ2-5	CASSTHGARENEQYF	TGTGCCAGCAGCACACACGGCGCGAGGGAGAATGAGCAGTACTTC
-	TRBV7-8	-	TRBJ2-3	CASGDEGKDTEYF	TGTGCCAGCGGGGATGAGGGAAAAGATACGGAGTATTTT
-	TRBV11-1	-	TRBJ2-5	CASSLGQSKETQYF	TGTGCCAGCAGCTTAGGACAAAGCAAAGAGACCCAGTACTTC
-	TRBV13	-	TRBJ2-3	CASSLGGQNTDTQYF	TGTGCCAGCAGCCTGGGGGGCCAGAACACAGATACGCAGTATTTT
-	TRBV2	-	TRBJ2-1	CASGVEIGGASDEQFF	TGTGCCAGCGGGGTCGAGATAGGAGGGGCGAGCGATGAGCAGTTCTTC
-	TRBV11-3	-	TRBJ2-5	CASSLAATEETQYF	TGTGCCAGCAGCTTAGCGGCGACAGAAGAGACCCAGTACTTC
once	TRBV19	TRBD2	TRBJ2-1	CASSLTSRGGHNEQFF	TGTGCCAGCAGCTTAACGAGCCGGGGGGGCCACAATGAGCAGTTCTTC
-	TRBV2	-	TRBJ2-7	CASRGDGSYEQYF	TGTGCCAGCAGGGGGGACGGATCCTACGAGCAGTACTTC
once	TRBV7-3	-	TRBJ2-5	CASSSGHATKETQYF	TGTGCCAGCAGTTCAGGCCACGCGACAAAAGAGACCCAGTACTTC
-	TRBV7-9	-	TRBJ2-5	CAGQQARETQYF	TGTGCCGGCCAACAGGCTAGGGAGACCCAGTACTTC
-	TRBV10-1	TRBD1	TRBJ1-1	CASSGPGQTNTEAFF	TGCGCCAGCAGTGGACCGGGACAGACGAACACTGAAGCTTTCTTT
once	TRBV7-2	TRBD1	TRBJ2-2	CASSGTGGADYGYFF	TGTGCCAGCAGCGGGACAGGGGGCGCCGACTATGGCTACTTTTTT
-	TRBV7-8	-	TRBJ1-1	CASSLDRGANTDAFF	TGTGCCAGCAGCTTAGATCGGGGCGCCAACACTGACGCTTTCTTT
-	TRBV7-6	-	TRBJ2-5	CASSLGHGTKTQYF	TGTGCCAGCAGCTTAGGCCACGGGACAAAAACCCAGTACTTC
-	TRBV11-3	-	TRBJ2-7	CASSLVRTAYEQYF	TGTGCCAGCAGCTTAGTTCGCACAGCCTACGAGCAGTACTTC
many	TRBV4-2	-	TRBJ1-5	CASSQDSGGINQPQHF	TGTGCCAGCAGCCAAGATTCGGGGGGCATCAATCAGCCCCAGCATTTT
-	TRBV19	TRBD2	TRBJ2-1	CASSIDLAGVREQFF	TGTGCCAGTAGTATAGATCTAGCGGGAGTGAGGGAGCAGTTCTTC
-	TRBV15	-	TRBJ2-1	CATSIGTEQYF	TGTGCCACCAGCATAGGCACCGAGCAATACTTC
many	TRBV27	-	TRBJ1-6	CASSLSEGGGTSPLHF	TGTGCCAGCAGCTTGTCGGAGGGCGGGGGTACTTCACCCCTCCACTTT
-	TRBV9	-	TRBJ1-2	CASSVGREGIVNRYTF	TGTGCCAGCAGCGTGGGGAGGGAGGGCATAGTAAATCGCTACACCTTC
-	TRBV14	-	TRBJ2-1	CASSKAGRTYKQQFF	TGTGCCAGCAGTAAAGCCGGCCGAACCTACAAGCAGCAGTTCTTC
-	TRBV7-2	-	TRBJ2-4	CASRLAAYSNHF	TGTGCCAGCAGATTAGCCGCGTATAGCAATCACTTC
few	TRBV24-1	TRBD2	TRBJ2-7	CATSTTERENSDEQYF	TGTGCCACCAGTACCACAGAGCGGGAGAACTCAGACGAGCAGTACTTC
once	TRBV6-1	-	TRBJ1-2	CASSEVGADLRYGYTF	TGTGCCAGCAGTGAAGTTGGGGCAGACCTACGATATGGCTACACCTTC
-	TRBV7-3	-	TRBJ2-4	CASRGGASIQYF	TGTGCCAGCAGAGGAGGTGCAAGCATTCAGTACTTC
-	TRBV7-2	TRBD1	TRBJ2-3	CASSSDRELDAQYF	TGTGCCAGCAGCTCCGACAGGGAACTCGATGCGCAGTACTTT
-	TRBV2	-	TRBJ1-2	CASSELWDGGYTF	TGTGCCAGCAGCGAACTGTGGGACGGTGGCTACACCTTC
-	TRBV12-3/TRBV12-4	TRBD1	TRBJ1-3	CASSTDRASIYF	TGTGCCAGCAGTACCGACAGGGCCAGCATATATTTT
-	TRBV19	-	TRBJ1-4	CASSIGSEPWEKLFF	TGTGCCAGTAGTATAGGCAGCGAACCATGGGAAAAACTGTTTTTT
many	TRBV11-1	-	TRBJ1-6	CASSPGQGHSPLHF	TGTGCCAGCAGCCCCGGGCAGGGGCATTCACCCCTCCACTTT
once	TRBV15	-	TRBJ2-7	CATSAAGTPYNQYF	TGTGCCACCAGCGCCGCCGGGACGCCCTACAACCAGTACTTC
-	TRBV11-1	-	TRBJ2-7	CASSLALTGRYEQYF	TGTGCCAGCAGCTTAGCTCTAACAGGGCGCTACGAGCAGTACTTC
once	TRBV9	-	TRBJ1-1	CASGGAGEMNTEAFF	TGTGCCAGCGGAGGGGCTGGGGAGATGAACACTGAAGCTTTCTTT
-	TRBV9	-	TRBJ2-3	CASSVGGGSTEAYF	-
-	TRBV11-3	TRBD2	TRBJ2-5	CASSLGLTGAGGETQYF	TGTGCCAGCAGCTTAGGTCTAACAGGAGCCGGGGGGGAGACCCAGTACTTC
-	TRBV11-3	TRBD2	TRBJ2-3	CASSLERDGGRDTQYF	TGTGCCAGCAGCTTGGAGCGGGACGGAGGCCGAGATACGCAGTATTTT
-	TRBV2	-	TRBJ2-3	CASSFTGVASNEPFF	TGTGCCAGCAGCTTTACGGGAGTGGCGTCCAATGAGCCGTTTTTT
-	TRBV5-4	-	TRBJ1-2	CASSFSNGGLDYGYTF	TGTGCCAGCAGCTTTAGTAACGGGGGCTTGGACTATGGCTACACCTTC
-	TRBV7-9	-	TRBJ2-3	CASSPREEADTTHYF	TGTGCCAGCAGCCCCCGAGAGGAGGCGGACACTACACATTATTTT
-	TRBV20-1	-	TRBJ2-1	CSARGRPRHDEQFF	TGCAGTGCCCGGGGACGTCCCCGCCACGATGAGCAGTTCTTT
-	TRBV7-8	-	TRBJ2-3	CASSLVPDITIEAF	TGTGCCAGCAGCTTAGTACCAGACATTACCATTGAAGCTTTT
-	TRBV11-1	-	TRBJ2-3	CASSLHLTDTQYF	TGTGCCAGCAGCCTACATCTCACAGATACGCAGTATTTT
-	TRBV7-9	TRBD2	TRBJ2-3	CASSFQGSGGTEYF	TGTGCCAGCAGCTTTCAAGGAAGCGGGGGGACCGAGTATTTT
-	TRBV11-3	-	TRBJ2-2	CASSLELTGNTGELFF	TGTGCCAGCAGCTTAGAACTCACAGGGAACACCGGGGAGCTGTTTTTT
-	TRBV7-8	-	TRBJ2-3	CASSLAPGAAALSF	TGTGCCAGCAGCTTAGCTCCAGGCGCGGCAGCCCTTTCTTTT
-	TRBV7-6	-	TRBJ2-5	CASTLGRVPGGDNQYF	TGTGCCAGCACCCTAGGGAGGGTCCCCGGTGGGGACAACCAGTACTTC
-	TRBV7-3	-	TRBJ1-6	CASSSAGGSPLHF	TGTGCCAGCAGCTCCGCGGGAGGTTCACCCCTCCACTTT
few	TRBV7-2	-	TRBJ2-6	CASSLAGGPGANVLTF	TGTGCCAGCAGCTTAGCGGGAGGCCCCGGGGCCAACGTCCTGACTTTC
-	TRBV7-2	-	TRBJ2-2	CASSFLPDGPVF	TGTGCCAGCAGCTTTCTACCAGACGGGCCAGTTTTT
-	TRBV7-8	TRBD1	TRBJ2-5	CASSPRPGTGGTYF	TGTGCCAGCAGCCCGCGGCCCGGGACAGGGGGCACTTACTTC
-	TRBV10-3	TRBD2	TRBJ2-7	CASSLQRGGGSDEQYF	TGTGCCAGCAGTTTACAAAGAGGCGGGGGGAGCGATGAGCAGTACTTC
many	TRBV6-6	TRBD1	TRBJ1-1	CASSPLGDRVDTEAFF	TGTGCCAGCAGTCCACTGGGGGACAGGGTAGACACTGAAGCTTTCTTT
-	TRBV7-2	TRBD1	TRBJ1-2	CASSQAGTGDAYGYTF	TGTGCCAGCAGCCAGGCTGGGACAGGGGATGCCTATGGCTACACCTTC
-	TRBV7-9	-	TRBJ1-2	CASSPTGLEQYFGYTF	-
-	TRBV20-1	-	TRBJ2-1	CSARLGELGNEQFF	TGCAGTGCTAGACTCGGTGAACTAGGCAATGAGCAGTTCTTC